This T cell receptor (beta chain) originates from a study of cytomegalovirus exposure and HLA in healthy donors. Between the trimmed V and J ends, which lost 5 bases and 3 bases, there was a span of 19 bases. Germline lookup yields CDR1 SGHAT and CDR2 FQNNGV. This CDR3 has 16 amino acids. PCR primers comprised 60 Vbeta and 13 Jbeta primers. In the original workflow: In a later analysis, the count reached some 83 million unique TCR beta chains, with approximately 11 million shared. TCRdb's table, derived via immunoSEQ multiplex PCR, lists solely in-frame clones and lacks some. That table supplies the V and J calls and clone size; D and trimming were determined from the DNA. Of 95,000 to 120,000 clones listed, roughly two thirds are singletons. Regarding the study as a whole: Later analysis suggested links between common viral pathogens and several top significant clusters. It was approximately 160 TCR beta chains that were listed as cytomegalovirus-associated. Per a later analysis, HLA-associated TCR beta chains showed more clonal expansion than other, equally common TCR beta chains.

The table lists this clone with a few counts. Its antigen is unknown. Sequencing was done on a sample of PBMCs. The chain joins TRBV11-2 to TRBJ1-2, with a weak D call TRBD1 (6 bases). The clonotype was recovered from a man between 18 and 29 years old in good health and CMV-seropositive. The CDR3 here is CASSPIQGFRDYGYTF. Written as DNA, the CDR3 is TGTGCCAGCAGCCCGATTCAGGGGTTTAGAGACTATGGCTACACCTTC.